These T cell receptor beta chains were read from a single sample in a study of blood T cell repertoires in COVID-19. Method: immunoSEQ multiplex PCR; TCRdb's copy keeps in-frame clones and lacks some. Of about 330,000 clones in the sample, 85% to 90% are singletons; the top ten hold more than 9%. Sequenced material: PBMCs or T cells enriched from blood (not recorded which). The source is a woman aged 18 to 35 who had recovered from COVID-19. Both conserved end residues are part of each CDR3. The D gene is left open where the match is weak. Size is omitted from some rows. Given values are once, few, many or a class for expanded clones.

j_call | clone_size | v_call | d_call | cdr3_nt | cdr3_aa
TRBJ2-1 | . | TRBV5-6 | . | TGTGCCAGCAGTTACGACACCTACAATGAGCAGTTCTTC | CASSYDTYNEQFF
TRBJ1-2 | . | TRBV2 | . | TGTGCCAGCAGTGAAGGGCGGGGAGGCTATGGCTACACCTTC | CASSEGRGGYGYTF
TRBJ2-1 | . | TRBV18 | TRBD2 | TGTGCCAGCTCACCAAACCCGACTAGCCCAAGCTACAATGAGCAGTTCTTC | CASSPNPTSPSYNEQFF
TRBJ2-7 | . | TRBV19 | . | TGTGCCAGTAGTATATCCGACGGGGAGCAGTACTTC | CASSISDGEQYF
TRBJ1-3 | . | TRBV7-9 | . | TGTGCCAGCAGCTTCACAGGGCACTCTGGAAACACCATATATTTT | CASSFTGHSGNTIYF
TRBJ2-5 | . | TRBV19 | TRBD2 | TGTGCCAGTAGTGTTTCCACTTCGGGGGGAGAGACCCAGTACTTC | CASSVSTSGGETQYF
TRBJ2-2 | . | TRBV2 | TRBD1 | TGTGCCAGCAGCCCACAGGGGATTCTGAACACCGGGGAGCTGTTTTTT | CASSPQGILNTGELFF
TRBJ1-4 | . | TRBV18 | TRBD1 | TGTGCCAGCTCCCTTCAAGGACAGGATGAAAAACTGTTTTTT | CASSLQGQDEKLFF
TRBJ1-3 | . | TRBV9 | TRBD1 | TGTGCCAGCAGCGTATTTCTAGGGGGCGTTTCGGGTGACACCATATATTTT | CASSVFLGGVSGDTIYF
TRBJ1-1 | once | TRBV28 | . | TGTGCCAGCAGTTTTGGGGGCAGTCTAAGCCGGAGAGCTTTCTTT | CASSFGGSLSRRAFF
TRBJ1-1 | . | TRBV5-1 | TRBD1 | TGCGCCAGCAGCTTAAGCGGGACAGGGGTCACTGAAGCTTTCTTT | CASSLSGTGVTEAFF
TRBJ1-1 | . | TRBV5-1 | TRBD1 | TGCGCCAGCAGCTCGGTGACAGGGTCGAACACTGAAGCTTTCTTT | CASSSVTGSNTEAFF
TRBJ2-1 | . | TRBV19 | TRBD2 | TGTGCCAGTAGTATGGGCGGGGGGTACAATGAGCAGTTCTTC | CASSMGGGYNEQFF
TRBJ2-7 | once | TRBV2 | TRBD2 | TGTGCCAGCAGTGAATGGCGGGAGGGCCCTTACGAGCAGTACTTC | CASSEWREGPYEQYF
TRBJ1-6 | . | TRBV30 | TRBD1 | TGTGCCTGGAGTGTACAACAGGGGTTTAACTCACCCCTCCACTTT | CAWSVQQGFNSPLHF
TRBJ2-4 | . | TRBV19 | TRBD2 | TGTGCCAGTAGGCCGATAGCGGGAGATTGGGACATTCAGTACTTC | CASRPIAGDWDIQYF
TRBJ1-1 | few | TRBV18 | . | TGTGCCAGCTCACCACCCGGTAAGATGAACACTGAAGCTTTCTTT | CASSPPGKMNTEAFF
TRBJ1-1 | . | TRBV30 | . | TGTGCCTGGAGTAAACAGTATCCCACTGAAGCTTTCTTT | CAWSKQYPTEAFF